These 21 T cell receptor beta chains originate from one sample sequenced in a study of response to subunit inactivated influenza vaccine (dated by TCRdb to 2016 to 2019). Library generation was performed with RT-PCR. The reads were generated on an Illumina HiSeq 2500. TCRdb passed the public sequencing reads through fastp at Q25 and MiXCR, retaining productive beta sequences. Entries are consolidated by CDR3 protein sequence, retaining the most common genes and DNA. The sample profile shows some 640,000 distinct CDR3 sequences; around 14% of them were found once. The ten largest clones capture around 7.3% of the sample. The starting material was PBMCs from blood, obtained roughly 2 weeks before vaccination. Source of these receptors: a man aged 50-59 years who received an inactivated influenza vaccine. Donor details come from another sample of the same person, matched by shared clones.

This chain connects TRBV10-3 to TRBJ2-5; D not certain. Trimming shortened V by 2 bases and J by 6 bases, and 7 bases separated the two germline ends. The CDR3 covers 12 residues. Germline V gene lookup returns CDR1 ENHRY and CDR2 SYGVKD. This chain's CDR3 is CAISENSKTQYF. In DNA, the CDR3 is TGTGCCATCAGTGAGAACAGTAAGACCCAGTACTTC.

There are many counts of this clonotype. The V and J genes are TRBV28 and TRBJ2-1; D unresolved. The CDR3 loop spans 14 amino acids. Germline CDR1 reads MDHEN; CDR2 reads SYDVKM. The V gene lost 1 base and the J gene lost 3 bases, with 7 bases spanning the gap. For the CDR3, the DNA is TGTGCCAGCAGTTTATCCGGCATCTACAATGAGCAGTTCTTC. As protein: CASSLSGIYNEQFF.

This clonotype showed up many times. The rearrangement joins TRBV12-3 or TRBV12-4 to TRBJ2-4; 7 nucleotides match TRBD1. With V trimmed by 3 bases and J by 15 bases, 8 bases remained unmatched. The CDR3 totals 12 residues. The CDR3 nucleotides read TGTGCCAGCAGTTTTACCACAGGGGATGCGTACTTC. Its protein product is CASSFTTGDAYF.

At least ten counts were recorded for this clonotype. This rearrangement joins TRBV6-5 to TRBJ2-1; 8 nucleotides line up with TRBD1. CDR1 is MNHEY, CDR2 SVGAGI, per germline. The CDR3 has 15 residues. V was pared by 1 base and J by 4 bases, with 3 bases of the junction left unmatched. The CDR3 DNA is TGTGCCAGCAGTTACTGGACAGGGTTATACAATGAGCAGTTCTTC. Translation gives CASSYWTGLYNEQFF.

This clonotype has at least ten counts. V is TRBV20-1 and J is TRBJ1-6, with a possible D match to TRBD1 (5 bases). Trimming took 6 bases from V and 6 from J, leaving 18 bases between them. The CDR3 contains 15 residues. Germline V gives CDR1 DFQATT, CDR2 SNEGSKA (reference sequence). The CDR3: CSAKPLGETNSPLHF. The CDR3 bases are TGCAGTGCCAAACCACTGGGGGAGACTAATTCACCCCTCCACTTT.

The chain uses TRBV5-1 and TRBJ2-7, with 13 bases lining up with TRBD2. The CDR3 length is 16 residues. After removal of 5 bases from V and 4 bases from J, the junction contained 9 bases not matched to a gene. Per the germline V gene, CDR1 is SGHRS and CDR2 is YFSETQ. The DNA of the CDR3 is TGCGCCAGCAGGTATACCGGGACTAGCGGGACGTACGAGCAGTACTTC. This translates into CASRYTGTSGTYEQYF.

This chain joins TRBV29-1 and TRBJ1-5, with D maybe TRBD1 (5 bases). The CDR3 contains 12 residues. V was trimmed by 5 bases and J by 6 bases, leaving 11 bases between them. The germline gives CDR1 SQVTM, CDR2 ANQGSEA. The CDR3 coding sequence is TGCAGCGTTAAAGTGGGGGGTCAGCCCCAGCATTTT. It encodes CSVKVGGQPQHF.

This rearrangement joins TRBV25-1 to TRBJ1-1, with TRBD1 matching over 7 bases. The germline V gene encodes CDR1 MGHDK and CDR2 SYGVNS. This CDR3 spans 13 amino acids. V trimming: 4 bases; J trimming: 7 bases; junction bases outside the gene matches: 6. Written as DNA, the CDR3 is TGTGCCAGCAGTGCGGGACAGACTAATGAAGCTTTCTTT. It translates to CASSAGQTNEAFF.

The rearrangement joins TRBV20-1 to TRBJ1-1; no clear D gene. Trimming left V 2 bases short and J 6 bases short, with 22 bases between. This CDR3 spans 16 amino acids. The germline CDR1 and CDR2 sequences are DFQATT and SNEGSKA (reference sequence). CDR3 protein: CSARYRASGLYPEAFF. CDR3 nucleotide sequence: TGCAGTGCTAGATACAGAGCATCCGGCCTTTATCCTGAAGCTTTCTTT.

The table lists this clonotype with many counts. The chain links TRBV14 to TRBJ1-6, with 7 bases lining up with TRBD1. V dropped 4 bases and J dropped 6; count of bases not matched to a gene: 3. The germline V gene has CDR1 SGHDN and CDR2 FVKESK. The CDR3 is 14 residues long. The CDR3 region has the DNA TGTGCCAGCAGCCCCGGGACAGTTAATTCACCCCTCCACTTT. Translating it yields CASSPGTVNSPLHF.

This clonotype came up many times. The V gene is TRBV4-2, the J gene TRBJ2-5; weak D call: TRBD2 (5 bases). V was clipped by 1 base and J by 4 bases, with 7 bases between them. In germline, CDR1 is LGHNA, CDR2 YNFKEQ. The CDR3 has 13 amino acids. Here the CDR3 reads CASSQAGRETQYF. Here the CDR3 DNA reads TGTGCCAGCAGCCAAGCGGGGAGAGAGACCCAGTACTTC.

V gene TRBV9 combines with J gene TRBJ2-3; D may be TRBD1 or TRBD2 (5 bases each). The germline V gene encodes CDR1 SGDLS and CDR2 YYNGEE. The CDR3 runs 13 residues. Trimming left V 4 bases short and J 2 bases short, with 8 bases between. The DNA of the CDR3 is TGTGCCAGCAGCACGGGGACCACAGATACGCAGTATTTT. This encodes CASSTGTTDTQYF.

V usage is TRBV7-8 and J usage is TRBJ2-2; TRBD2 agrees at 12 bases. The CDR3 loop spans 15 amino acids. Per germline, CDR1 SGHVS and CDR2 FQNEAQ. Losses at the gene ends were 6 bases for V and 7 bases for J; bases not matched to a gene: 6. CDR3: CASSPLAGGLGELFF. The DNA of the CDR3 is TGTGCCAGCAGTCCCCTAGCGGGAGGGCTCGGGGAGCTGTTTTTT.

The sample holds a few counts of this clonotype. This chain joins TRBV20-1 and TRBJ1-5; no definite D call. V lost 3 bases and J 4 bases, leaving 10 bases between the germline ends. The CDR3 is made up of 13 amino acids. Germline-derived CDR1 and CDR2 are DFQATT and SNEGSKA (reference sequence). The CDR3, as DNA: TGCAGTGCTAGGATCGGGAGAAATCAGCCCCAGCATTTT. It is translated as CSARIGRNQPQHF.

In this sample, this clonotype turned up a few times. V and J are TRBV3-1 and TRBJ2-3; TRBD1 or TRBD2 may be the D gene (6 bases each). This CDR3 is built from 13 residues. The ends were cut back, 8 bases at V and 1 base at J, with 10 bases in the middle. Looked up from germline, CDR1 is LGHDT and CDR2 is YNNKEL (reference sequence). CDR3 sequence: CASGGGGTDTQYF. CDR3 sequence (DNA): TGTGCCAGCGGAGGGGGTGGCACAGATACGCAGTATTTT.

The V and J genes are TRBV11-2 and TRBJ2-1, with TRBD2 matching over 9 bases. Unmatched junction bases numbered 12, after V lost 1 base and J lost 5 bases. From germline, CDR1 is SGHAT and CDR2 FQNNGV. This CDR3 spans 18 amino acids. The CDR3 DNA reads TGTGCCAGCAGCTTAGTTTCGGCCGGGACTAGCACACACAATGAGCAGTTCTTC. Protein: CASSLVSAGTSTHNEQFF.

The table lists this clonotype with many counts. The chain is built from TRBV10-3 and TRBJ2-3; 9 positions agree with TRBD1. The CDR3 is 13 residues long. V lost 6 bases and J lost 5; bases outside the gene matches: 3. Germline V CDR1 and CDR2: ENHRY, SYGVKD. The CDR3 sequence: CAIRGQGGDTQYF. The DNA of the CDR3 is TGTGCCATCAGGGGACAGGGTGGAGATACGCAGTATTTT.

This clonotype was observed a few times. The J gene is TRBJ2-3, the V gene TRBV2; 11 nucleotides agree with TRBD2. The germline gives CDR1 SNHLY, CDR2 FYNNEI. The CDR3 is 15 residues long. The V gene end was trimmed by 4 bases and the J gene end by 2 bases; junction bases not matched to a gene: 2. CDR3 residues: CASSGLAGNTDTQYF. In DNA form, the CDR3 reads TGTGCCAGCAGTGGACTAGCGGGAAACACAGATACGCAGTATTTT.

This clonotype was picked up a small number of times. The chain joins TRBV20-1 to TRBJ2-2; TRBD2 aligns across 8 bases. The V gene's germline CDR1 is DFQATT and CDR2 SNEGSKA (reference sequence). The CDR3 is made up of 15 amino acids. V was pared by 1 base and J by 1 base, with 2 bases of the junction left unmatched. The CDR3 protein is CSARVTSGNTGELFF. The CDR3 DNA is TGCAGTGCTAGAGTCACTAGCGGGAACACCGGGGAGCTGTTTTTT.

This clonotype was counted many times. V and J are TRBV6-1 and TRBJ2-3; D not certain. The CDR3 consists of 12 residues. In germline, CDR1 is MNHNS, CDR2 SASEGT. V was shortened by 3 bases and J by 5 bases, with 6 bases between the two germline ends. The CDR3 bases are TGTGCCAGCAGTGACGCATTAGATACGCAGTATTTT. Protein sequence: CASSDALDTQYF.

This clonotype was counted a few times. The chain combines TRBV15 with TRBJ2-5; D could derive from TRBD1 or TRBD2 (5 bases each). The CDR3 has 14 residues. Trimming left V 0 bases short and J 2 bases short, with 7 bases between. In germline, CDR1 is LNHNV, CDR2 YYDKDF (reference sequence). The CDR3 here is CATSREGRQETQYF. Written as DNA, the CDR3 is TGTGCCACCAGCAGAGAGGGACGGCAAGAGACCCAGTACTTC.